This TCR beta chain was recovered during a study of blood T cell repertoires in COVID-19. Using immunoSEQ multiplex PCR, the repertoire was profiled, and TCRdb retains in-frame clones only, with some absent. Counted here are about 400,000 clones, roughly 90% occurring once; the ten biggest clones make up 2% to 2.5%. The clonotype comes from a woman in her forties with acute COVID-19. Sequencing was done on a sample of PBMCs or T cells enriched from blood (not recorded which).

CDR3: CASSVDPSGDYGYTF. The CDR3 bases are TGTGCCAGCAGCGTAGACCCATCGGGGGACTATGGCTACACCTTC. The J gene is TRBJ1-2, the V gene TRBV9, with D maybe TRBD1 (5 bases). The V end was cut by 0 bases, the J end by 3 bases, with 12 bases between. Germline CDR1 SGDLS, CDR2 YYNGEE. The CDR3 runs to 15 residues.